The sequence of this T cell receptor beta chain was determined in a study of lymphopenia after photon versus proton radiotherapy. Findings and limits, study-wide: Survival link was tested only in deceased patients; proton benefit remains a possibility. Post-nadir diversity loss with photons came from oligoclonal expansion, particularly CD8+ Temra cells.

About this clone itself: Its specificity is unknown.

Germline V lookup: CDR1 LNHNV, CDR2 YYDKDF (reference sequence). The V and J ends lost 5 bases and 7 bases, in that order; junction bases with no gene match: 17. CDR3 length: 18 amino acids. Measured with immunoSEQ multiplex PCR; TCRdb has only the in-frame clones, and not every one. The table includes 23,000 or so clones, 80% to 90% detected once. This clonotype was obtained from a man aged 45-60 years with gastric cancer. The chain links TRBV15 to TRBJ2-4, with TRBD1 identical over 10 bases. The sample was peripheral blood, taken from a patient treated with photon-based radiotherapy. DNA of the CDR3: TGTGCCACCAGCCCGCGCGGCTCCCGGGACAGGGGTGGGAACATTCAGTACTTC. Translation gives CATSPRGSRDRGGNIQYF.